This T cell receptor beta chain was retrieved from a study of CD8+ T cells in alopecia areata (dated by TCRdb to 2016 to 2018). A note on the overall study: The treated patients took part in an open-label pilot trial in which moderate-to-severe alopecia areata was treated with oral tofacitinib at 5 to 10 mg twice daily. TCRbeta CDR3 regions were amplified by immunoSEQ multiplex PCR using 35 Vbeta forward and 13 Jbeta reverse primers. Disease severity in treated patients was measured with the SALT score, which quantifies the percentage of affected scalp surface area. Scalp clonality was compared among normal scalp (n=4), patchy alopecia areata scalp (n=8), and alopecia totalis/universalis scalp (n=8). Patients on tofacitinib were biopsied at baseline and after 4 and 24 weeks of treatment, and several of the patients also had a later scalp biopsy. The RNA source kit depended on sample type: the PAXgene miRNA kit for fixed scalp, the miRNeasy kit for PBMCs, and the RNeasy kit for mouse skin. In humans, TCRbeta sequencing was performed on scalp tissue and on sorted CD4+ and CD8+ peripheral blood T cells from healthy controls and from patients with patchy or totalis/universalis alopecia areata. Tofacitinib was administered for 6 to 18 months, and 6 months of follow-up off drug were then conducted to assess delayed response and recurrence. The study used high-throughput TCRbeta sequencing to examine T cell clonal expansion in alopecia areata, in both the C3H/HeJ mouse model and human patients. What the research found in general, with its limitations: Resident alphabeta T cells in normal human skin are also sequenced, complicating scalp TCR repertoire analysis, unlike mouse skin dominated by gammadelta T cells. Higher clonality and more expanded CD8+ clones were observed in lesional scalp than in normal scalp, particularly in alopecia totalis/universalis, a finding suggestive of antigenic drive. Many expanded lesional clones persisted in scalp and blood during tofacitinib treatment, which may partly explain relapse after stopping treatment. TCR sequences shared between patients were less clear than in mice, possibly partly because of HLA diversity in the patient population. Because the treated cohort was small and had only one nonresponder, larger studies are needed to examine links between baseline CD8+ expansion and response. Scalp clonality and the number of expanded CD8+ clones among the top 100 scalp clones were significantly decreased by tofacitinib.

The sample's time point label, decoded: less than 30 weeks on oral tofacitinib. This specimen's treatment or condition label, interpreted: oral pan-JAK inhibitor, 5-10 mg twice daily. Lesional scalp punch biopsies and peripheral blood were obtained from alopecia areata patients. PBMCs were separated by density centrifugation and stained for CD3, CD4 and CD8, after which CD4+ and CD8+ T cells were sorted on a FACSAria. On this clone itself: Its antigen is not yet known. No base quality values were provided; no much bigger clone lies one nucleotide off.

Cut back by 5 bases and 1 base, the V and J ends lie 11 bases apart. The CDR3 covers 14 residues, taking in both the cysteine and the phenylalanine. Only CDR3 DNA is held: 42 bases, read in frame from base 1. CDR1 and CDR2 (SGHTA, FQGNSA) derive from the germline V gene. The library came from the immunoSEQ multiplex PCR assay. RNA was extracted from all samples and reverse transcribed into cDNA as template for TCR sequencing. First-strand cDNA was synthesized using SuperScript III with a 2:1 mix of oligo-dT and random hexamers. A synthetic immune receptor repertoire was used to assess amplification bias, and residual bias was removed computationally. The authors' analysis ran thus. After raw reads were preprocessed to remove errors, the CDR3 was defined following IMGT conventions as running from the conserved cysteine to phenylalanine. Clonality was computed as 1 minus the Shannon entropy, with the entropy normalized by log2 of the number of productive unique TCRs. CD4 or CD8 identity of scalp clones was inferred by cross-referencing scalp TCRbeta sequences with sorted blood CD4 and CD8 repertoires. In its TCRdb copy, this immuneACCESS table keeps in-frame sequences only and misses some clones. Where compared with another copy, unresolved V genes explain less than half of these, and the others have no known cause. The DNA gave D and trimming, while V, J and clone size come from that table. For this sample the table gives 270,000 or so clones, of which 55% to 70% were detected only once. Clones ranked in the top ten supply 1.8% of the sample.

This clonotype was sampled from a human donor with alopecia areata. Recombination linked TRBV7-2 to TRBJ2-5, with the D assignment possibly TRBD1 or TRBD2, given 5 matching bases for each. This specimen was CD4+ T cells sorted from blood, taken at week 24, from a patient treated with tofacitinib. The CDR3 reads CASSPRGAQETQYF. The DNA is as follows: TGTGCCAGCAGCCCTCGAGGGGCCCAAGAGACCCAGTACTTC.